A single sample is the source of the 13 T cell receptor beta chains below, sequenced in a study of monozygotic twins with inflammatory bowel disease (dated by TCRdb to the late 2010s). The library was generated by 5' RACE. The sequencing machine was an Illumina HiSeq 2500. TCRdb reprocessed the sequencing reads and holds a single record per CDR3 protein sequence, with no DNA. The sample's table covers hundreds of thousands of distinct CDR3 sequences. Of the sample, 5.6% is held by the ten largest clones. What was sequenced was blood. These receptor sequences come from a human donor with ulcerative colitis or Crohn's disease, or a healthy co-twin of an affected twin (not recorded which).

V and J are TRBV6-5 and TRBJ1-3. The germline CDR1 and CDR2 sequences are MNHEY and SVGAGI. CDR3 length equals 14 residues. The CDR3 region is CASSYSSLGNTIYF.

The CDR3 region is CASSPRRRWTVNEKLFF. V is TRBV11-2 and J is TRBJ1-4; TCRdb designates TRBD1, a call that cannot be tested without DNA. Germline lookup yields CDR1 SGHAT and CDR2 FQNNGV. This CDR3 region has 17 residues.

The gene calls are TRBV12-3 or TRBV12-4 and TRBJ2-7; checking the TCRdb D call of TRBD1 is not possible without DNA. The CDR3 is made up of 14 amino acids. This CDR3 is CASSLALGAGEQYF.

V usage is TRBV11-2 and J usage is TRBJ2-3. The CDR3 sequence is 15 residues long. The germline V gene has CDR1 SGHAT and CDR2 FQNNGV. This CDR3 is CASSLDGYGTDTQYF.

The chain couples TRBV7-2 to TRBJ2-7. CDR1 and CDR2 (germline): SGHTA, FQGNSA. CDR3 length: 12 amino acids. This chain's CDR3 is CASSWAGGEQYF.

The V and J genes are TRBV5-1 and TRBJ2-2; TCRdb calls TRBD1, which cannot be checked without DNA. CDR1 is SGHRS, CDR2 YFSETQ, per germline. The CDR3 length is 15 residues. Here the CDR3 reads CASSLGTANTGELFF.

The V gene is TRBV7-2, the J gene TRBJ2-3; the TCRdb D gene call, TRBD1, has no DNA to confirm it. The CDR3 contains 17 residues. Germline-derived CDR1 and CDR2 are SGHTA and FQGNSA. This CDR3 reads CASIKGSGGLNRDTQYF.

The chain links TRBV7-3 to TRBJ2-1; no DNA is available, so the TRBD1 call from TCRdb remains unchecked. Germline-derived CDR1 and CDR2 are SGHTA and FQGTGA. This CDR3 is 14 amino acids long. CDR3: CASSFDRTYNEQFF. The whole variable domain, remainder taken from reference TRBV7-3 and TRBJ2-1, is GAGVSQTPSNKVTEKGKYVELRCDPISGHTALYWYRQSLGQGPEFLIYFQGTGAADDSGLPNDRFFAVRPEGSVSTLKIQRTERGDSAVYLCASSFDRTYNEQFFGPGTRLTVL.

The rearrangement joins TRBV20-1 to TRBJ2-1; no DNA is available, so the TRBD1 call from TCRdb remains unchecked. Germline V gives CDR1 DFQATT, CDR2 SNEGSKA (reference sequence). The CDR3 is 14 residues long. CDR3 residues: CSVCPAGVYNEQFF.

This chain links TRBV7-2 with TRBJ2-7; TCRdb indicates TRBD1, and absent DNA this call remains unverified. The CDR3 has 15 amino acids. Germline V gene sequence: CDR1 SGHTA, CDR2 FQGNSA. CDR3 sequence: CASSQTGTEAYEQYF.

The V and J genes are TRBV7-2 and TRBJ2-7. Germline CDR1 SGHTA, CDR2 FQGNSA. The CDR3 covers 13 residues. CDR3 sequence reads: CASRPRTAYEQYF.

The CDR3 spells CASSGDRFYEQYF. This sequence joins TRBV5-1 and TRBJ2-7; lacking DNA, the TRBD1 call made by TCRdb goes unchecked. CDR1 is SGHRS and CDR2 is YFSETQ in the germline V gene. This CDR3 has 13 amino acids.

This chain joins TRBV5-5 and TRBJ2-7; TCRdb picks TRBD1, but there is no DNA to check that call. The CDR3 has 16 amino acids. Germline CDR1 reads SGHKS; CDR2 reads YYEKEE (reference sequence). The CDR3 here is CASSLVGTQDPYEQYF.